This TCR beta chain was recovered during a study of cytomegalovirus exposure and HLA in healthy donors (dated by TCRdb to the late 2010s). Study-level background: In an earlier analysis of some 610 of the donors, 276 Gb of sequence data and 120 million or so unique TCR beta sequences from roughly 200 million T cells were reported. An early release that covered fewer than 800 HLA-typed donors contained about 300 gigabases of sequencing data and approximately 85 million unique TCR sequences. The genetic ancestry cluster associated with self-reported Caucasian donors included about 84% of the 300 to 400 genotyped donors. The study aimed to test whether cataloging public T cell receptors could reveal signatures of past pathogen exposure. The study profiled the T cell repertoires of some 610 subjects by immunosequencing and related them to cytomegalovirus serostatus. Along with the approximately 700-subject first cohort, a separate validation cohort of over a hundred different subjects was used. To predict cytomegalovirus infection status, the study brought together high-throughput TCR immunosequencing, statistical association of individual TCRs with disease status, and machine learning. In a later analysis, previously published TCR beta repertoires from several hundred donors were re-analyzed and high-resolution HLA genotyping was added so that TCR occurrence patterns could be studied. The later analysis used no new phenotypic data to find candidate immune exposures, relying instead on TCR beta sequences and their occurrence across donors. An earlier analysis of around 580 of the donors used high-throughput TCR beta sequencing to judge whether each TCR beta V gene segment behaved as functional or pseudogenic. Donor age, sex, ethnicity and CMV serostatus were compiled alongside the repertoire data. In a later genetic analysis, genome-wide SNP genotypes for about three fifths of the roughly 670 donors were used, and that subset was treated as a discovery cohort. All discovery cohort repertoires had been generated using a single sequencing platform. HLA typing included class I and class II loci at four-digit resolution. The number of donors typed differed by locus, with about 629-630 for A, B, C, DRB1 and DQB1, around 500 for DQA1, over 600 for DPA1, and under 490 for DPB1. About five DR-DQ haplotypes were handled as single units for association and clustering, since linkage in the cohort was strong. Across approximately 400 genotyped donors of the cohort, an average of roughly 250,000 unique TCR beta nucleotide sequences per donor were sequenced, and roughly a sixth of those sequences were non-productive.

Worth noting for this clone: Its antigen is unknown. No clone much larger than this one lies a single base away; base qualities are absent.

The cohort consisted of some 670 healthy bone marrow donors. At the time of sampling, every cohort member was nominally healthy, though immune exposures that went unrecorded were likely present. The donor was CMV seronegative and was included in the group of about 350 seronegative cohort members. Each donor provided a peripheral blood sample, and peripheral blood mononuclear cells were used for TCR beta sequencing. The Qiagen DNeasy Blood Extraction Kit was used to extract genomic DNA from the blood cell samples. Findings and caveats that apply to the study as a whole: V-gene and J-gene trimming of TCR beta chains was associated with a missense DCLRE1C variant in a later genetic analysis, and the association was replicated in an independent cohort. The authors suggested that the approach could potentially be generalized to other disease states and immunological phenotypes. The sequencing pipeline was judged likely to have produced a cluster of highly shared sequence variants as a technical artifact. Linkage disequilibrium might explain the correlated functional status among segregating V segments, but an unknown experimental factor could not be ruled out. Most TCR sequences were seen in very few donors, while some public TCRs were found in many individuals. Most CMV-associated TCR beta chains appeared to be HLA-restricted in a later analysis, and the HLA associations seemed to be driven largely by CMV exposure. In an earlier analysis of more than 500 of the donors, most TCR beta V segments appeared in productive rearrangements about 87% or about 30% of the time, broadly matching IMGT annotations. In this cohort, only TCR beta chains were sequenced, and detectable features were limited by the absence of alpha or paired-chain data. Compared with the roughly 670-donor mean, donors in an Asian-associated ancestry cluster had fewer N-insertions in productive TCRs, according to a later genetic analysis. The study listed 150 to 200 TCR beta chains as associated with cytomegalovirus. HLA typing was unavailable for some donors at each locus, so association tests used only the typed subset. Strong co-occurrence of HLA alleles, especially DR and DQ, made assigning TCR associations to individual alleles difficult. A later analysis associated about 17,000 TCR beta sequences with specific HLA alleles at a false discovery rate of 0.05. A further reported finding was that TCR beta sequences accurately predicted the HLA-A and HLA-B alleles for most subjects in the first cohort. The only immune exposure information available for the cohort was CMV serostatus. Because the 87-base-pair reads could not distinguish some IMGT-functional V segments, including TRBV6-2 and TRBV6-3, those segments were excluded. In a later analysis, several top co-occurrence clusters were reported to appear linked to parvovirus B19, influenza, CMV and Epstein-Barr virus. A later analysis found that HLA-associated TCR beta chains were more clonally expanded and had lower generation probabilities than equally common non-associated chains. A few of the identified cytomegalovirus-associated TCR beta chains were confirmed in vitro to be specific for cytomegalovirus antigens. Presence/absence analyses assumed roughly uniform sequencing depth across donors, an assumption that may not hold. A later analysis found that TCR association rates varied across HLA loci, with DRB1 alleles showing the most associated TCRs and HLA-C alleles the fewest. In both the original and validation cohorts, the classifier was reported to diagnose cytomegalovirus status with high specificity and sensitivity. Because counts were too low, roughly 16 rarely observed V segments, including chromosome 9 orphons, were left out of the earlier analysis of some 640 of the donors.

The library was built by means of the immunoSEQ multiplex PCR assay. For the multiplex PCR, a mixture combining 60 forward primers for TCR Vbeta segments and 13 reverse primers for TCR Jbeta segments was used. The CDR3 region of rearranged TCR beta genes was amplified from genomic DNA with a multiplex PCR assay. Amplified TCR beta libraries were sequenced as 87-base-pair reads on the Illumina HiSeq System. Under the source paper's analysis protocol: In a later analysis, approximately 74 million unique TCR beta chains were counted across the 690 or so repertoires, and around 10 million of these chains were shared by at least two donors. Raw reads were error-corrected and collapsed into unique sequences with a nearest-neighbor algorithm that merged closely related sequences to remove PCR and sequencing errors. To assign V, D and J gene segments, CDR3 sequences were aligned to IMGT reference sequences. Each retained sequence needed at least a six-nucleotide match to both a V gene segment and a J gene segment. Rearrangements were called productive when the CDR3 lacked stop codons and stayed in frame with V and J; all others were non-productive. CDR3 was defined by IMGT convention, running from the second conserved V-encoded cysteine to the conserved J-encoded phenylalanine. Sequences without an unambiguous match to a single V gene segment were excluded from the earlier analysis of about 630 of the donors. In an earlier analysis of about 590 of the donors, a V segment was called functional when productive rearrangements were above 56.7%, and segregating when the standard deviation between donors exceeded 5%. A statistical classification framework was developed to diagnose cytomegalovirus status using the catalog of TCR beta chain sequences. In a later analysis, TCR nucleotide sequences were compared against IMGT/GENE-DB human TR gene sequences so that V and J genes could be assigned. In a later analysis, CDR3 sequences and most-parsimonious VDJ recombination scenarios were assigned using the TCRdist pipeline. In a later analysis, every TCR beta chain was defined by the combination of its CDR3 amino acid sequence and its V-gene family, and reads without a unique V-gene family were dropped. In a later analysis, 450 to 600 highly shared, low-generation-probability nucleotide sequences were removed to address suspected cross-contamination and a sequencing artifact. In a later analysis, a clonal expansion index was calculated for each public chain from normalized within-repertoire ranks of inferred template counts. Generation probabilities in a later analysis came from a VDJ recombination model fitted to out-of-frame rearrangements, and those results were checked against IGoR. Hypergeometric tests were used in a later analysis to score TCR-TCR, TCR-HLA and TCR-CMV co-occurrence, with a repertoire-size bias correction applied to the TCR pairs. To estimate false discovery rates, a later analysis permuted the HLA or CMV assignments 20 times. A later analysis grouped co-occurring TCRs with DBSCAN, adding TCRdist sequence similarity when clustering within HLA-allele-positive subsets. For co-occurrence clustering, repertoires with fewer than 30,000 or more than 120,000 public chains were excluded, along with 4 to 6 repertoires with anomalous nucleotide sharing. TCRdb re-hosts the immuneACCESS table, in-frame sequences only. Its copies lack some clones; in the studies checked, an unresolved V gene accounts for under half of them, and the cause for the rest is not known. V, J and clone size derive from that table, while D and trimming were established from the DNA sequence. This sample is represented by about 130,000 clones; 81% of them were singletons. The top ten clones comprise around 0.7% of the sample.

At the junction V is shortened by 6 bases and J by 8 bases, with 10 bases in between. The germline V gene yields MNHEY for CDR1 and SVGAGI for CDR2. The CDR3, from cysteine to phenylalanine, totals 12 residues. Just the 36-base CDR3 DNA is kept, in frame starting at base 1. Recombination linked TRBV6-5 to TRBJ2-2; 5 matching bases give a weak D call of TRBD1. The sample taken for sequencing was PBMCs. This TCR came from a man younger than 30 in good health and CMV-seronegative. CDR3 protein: CASSPPGGELFF. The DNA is TGTGCCAGCAGCCCCCCAGGGGGGGAGCTGTTTTTT.